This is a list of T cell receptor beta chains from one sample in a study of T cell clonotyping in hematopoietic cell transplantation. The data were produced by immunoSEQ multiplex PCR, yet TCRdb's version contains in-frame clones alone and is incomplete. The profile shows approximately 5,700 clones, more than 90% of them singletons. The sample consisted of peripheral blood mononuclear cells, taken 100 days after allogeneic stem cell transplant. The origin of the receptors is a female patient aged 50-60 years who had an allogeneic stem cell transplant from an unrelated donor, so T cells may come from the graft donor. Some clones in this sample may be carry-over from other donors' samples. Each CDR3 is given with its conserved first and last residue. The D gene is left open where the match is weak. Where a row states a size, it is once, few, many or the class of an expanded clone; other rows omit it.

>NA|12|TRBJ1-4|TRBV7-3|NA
CASSSDGEKLFF
TGTGCCAGCAGCTCGGACGGAGAAAAACTGTTTTTT
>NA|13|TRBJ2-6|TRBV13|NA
CASSFGGANVLTF
TGTGCCAGCAGCTTTGGTGGGGCCAACGTCCTGACTTTC
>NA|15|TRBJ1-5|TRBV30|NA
CAWSPGGVSNQPQHF
TGTGCCTGGAGTCCTGGGGGGGTTAGCAATCAGCCCCAGCATTTT
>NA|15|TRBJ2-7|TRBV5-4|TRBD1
CASSPGDRSPYEQYF
TGTGCCAGCAGCCCGGGGGACAGGAGTCCCTACGAGCAGTACTTC
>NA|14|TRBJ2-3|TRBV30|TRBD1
CAFTTGAWTDTQYF
TGTGCCTTCACGACAGGGGCATGGACAGATACGCAGTATTTT
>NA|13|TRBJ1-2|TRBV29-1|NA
CSVEKQVFYGYTF
TGCAGCGTTGAAAAACAGGTCTTCTATGGCTACACCTTC
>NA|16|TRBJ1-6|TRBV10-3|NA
CAISESGGSRNSPLHF
TGTGCCATCAGTGAGTCAGGAGGGTCCCGAAATTCACCCCTCCACTTT
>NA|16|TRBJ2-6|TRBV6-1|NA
CASSGDVGSGANVLTF
TGTGCCAGCAGTGGGGACGTTGGCTCTGGGGCCAACGTCCTGACTTTC
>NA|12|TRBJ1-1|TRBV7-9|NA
CASSLRGAEAFF
TGTGCCAGCAGCTTAAGAGGGGCTGAAGCTTTCTTT
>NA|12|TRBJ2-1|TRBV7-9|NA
CASSSGENEQFF
TGTGCCAGCAGCTCGGGGGAGAATGAGCAGTTCTTC
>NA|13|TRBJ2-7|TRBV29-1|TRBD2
CSVVTSGRGEQYF
TGCAGCGTTGTCACTAGCGGCAGGGGCGAGCAGTACTTC
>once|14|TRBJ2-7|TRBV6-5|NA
CASTRGRGAYEQYF
TGTGCCAGCACTCGAGGGAGGGGGGCCTACGAGCAGTACTTC
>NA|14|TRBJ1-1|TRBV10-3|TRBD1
CAIRDRGQGTEAFF
TGTGCCATCAGGGACCGGGGACAGGGCACTGAAGCTTTCTTT
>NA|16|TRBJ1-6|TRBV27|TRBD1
CASTHTGVTYNSPLHF
TGTGCCAGCACCCACACAGGGGTAACATATAATTCACCCCTCCACTTT
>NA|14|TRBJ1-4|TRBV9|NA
CASSVGDSDEKLFF
TGTGCCAGCAGCGTAGGAGATAGTGATGAAAAACTGTTTTTT
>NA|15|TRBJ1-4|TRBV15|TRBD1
CATSGGTGESEKLFF
TGTGCCACCAGCGGAGGAACAGGGGAGTCTGAAAAACTGTTTTTT
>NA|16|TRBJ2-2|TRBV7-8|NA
CASSDRSGTGAGELFF
TGTGCCAGCAGCGACCGGTCAGGGACCGGTGCGGGGGAGCTGTTTTTT
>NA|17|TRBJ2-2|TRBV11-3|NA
CASSLPRGNGNTGELFF
TGTGCCAGCAGCTTGCCCCGGGGTAATGGGAACACCGGGGAGCTGTTTTTT
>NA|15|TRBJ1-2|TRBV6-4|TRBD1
CASSIFSDREEGYTF
TGTGCCAGCAGTATTTTCTCAGACAGGGAAGAGGGCTACACCTTC
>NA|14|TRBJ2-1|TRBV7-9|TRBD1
CASSARTGGDEQFF
TGTGCCAGCAGCGCCCGGACAGGGGGCGATGAGCAGTTCTTC
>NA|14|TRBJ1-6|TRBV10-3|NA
CAIAQTGGNSPLHF
TGTGCCATCGCACAGACGGGGGGAAATTCACCCCTCCACTTT
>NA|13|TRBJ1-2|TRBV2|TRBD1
CASWGQGAWGYTF
TGTGCCAGCTGGGGACAGGGGGCTTGGGGCTACACCTTC
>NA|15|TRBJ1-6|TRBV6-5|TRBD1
CASRLRDRGNSPLHF
TGTGCCAGCAGACTGAGGGACAGGGGAAATTCACCCCTCCACTTT
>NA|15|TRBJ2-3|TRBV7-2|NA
CASSLLSASTDTQYF
TGTGCCAGCAGCTTACTAAGCGCCTCCACAGATACGCAGTATTTT
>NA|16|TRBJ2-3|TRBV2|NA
CASSLVRDQSTDTQYF
TGTGCCAGCAGCTTAGTCCGGGACCAAAGCACAGATACGCAGTATTTT
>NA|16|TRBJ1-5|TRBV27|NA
CASSLVYEMNHQPQHF
TGTGCCAGCAGTTTAGTTTACGAAATGAACCACCAGCCCCAGCATTTT
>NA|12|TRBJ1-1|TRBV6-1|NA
CAGGSGNTEAFF
TGTGCCGGCGGGTCGGGGAACACTGAAGCTTTCTTT
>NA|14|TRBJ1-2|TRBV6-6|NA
CASRPADSFRGYTF
TGTGCCAGCAGACCAGCCGACAGCTTCCGGGGCTACACCTTC
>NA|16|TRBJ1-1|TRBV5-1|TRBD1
CASSPGTGRVHTEAFF
TGCGCCAGCAGCCCTGGGACAGGCAGGGTGCACACTGAAGCTTTCTTT
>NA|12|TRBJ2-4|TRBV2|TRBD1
CASRDRGNIQYF
TGTGCCAGCAGGGACAGGGGAAACATTCAGTACTTC
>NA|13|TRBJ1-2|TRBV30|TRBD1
CALSGQGFNGYTF
TGTGCCTTATCGGGACAGGGGTTCAATGGCTACACCTTC
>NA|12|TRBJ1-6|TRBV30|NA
CAWRRGNSPLHF
TGTGCCTGGAGGAGGGGAAATTCACCCCTCCACTTT
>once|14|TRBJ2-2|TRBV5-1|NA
CASSFVPGTGELFF
TGCGCCAGCAGCTTCGTCCCAGGGACCGGGGAGCTGTTTTTT
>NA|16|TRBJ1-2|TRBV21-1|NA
CASSKPVTPGVEGYTF
TGTGCCAGCAGCAAACCCGTTACCCCAGGGGTTGAAGGCTACACCTTC
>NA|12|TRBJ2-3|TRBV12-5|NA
CASGFGGDTQYF
TGTGCTAGTGGTTTCGGGGGTGATACGCAGTATTTT
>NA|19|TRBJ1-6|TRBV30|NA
CAWSVGGFGGWAYNSPLHF
TGTGCCTGGAGTGTAGGGGGTTTCGGAGGATGGGCCTATAATTCACCCCTCCACTTT
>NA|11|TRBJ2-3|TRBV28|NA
CASSPTDTQYF
TGTGCCAGCAGCCCCACAGATACGCAGTATTTT
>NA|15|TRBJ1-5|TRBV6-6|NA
CASSYGETSNQPQHF
TGTGCCAGCAGTTACGGAGAAACTAGCAATCAGCCCCAGCATTTT
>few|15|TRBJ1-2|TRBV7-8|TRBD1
CASSPRDRRLYGYTF
TGTGCCAGCAGCCCTCGGGACAGAAGACTCTATGGCTACACCTTC
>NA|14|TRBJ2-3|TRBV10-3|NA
CAISEPGPADTQYF
TGTGCCATCAGTGAGCCCGGTCCCGCAGATACGCAGTATTTT
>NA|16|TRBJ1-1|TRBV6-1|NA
CASSETVGGLNTEAFF
TGTGCCAGCAGTGAAACGGTTGGAGGCCTCAACACTGAAGCTTTCTTT
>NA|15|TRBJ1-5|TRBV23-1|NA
CASSLNVGPNQPQHF
TGCGCCAGCAGTCTGAACGTAGGACCCAATCAGCCCCAGCATTTT
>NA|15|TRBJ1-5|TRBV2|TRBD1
CASRPQGLSNQPQHF
TGTGCCAGCAGGCCACAGGGGCTTAGCAATCAGCCCCAGCATTTT
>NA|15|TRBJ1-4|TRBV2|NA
CASARTAATNEKLFF
TGTGCCAGCGCCCGGACAGCCGCAACTAATGAAAAACTGTTTTTT
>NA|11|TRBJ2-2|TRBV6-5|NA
CALLDSGELFF
TGTGCCCTTCTAGACTCCGGGGAGCTGTTTTTT
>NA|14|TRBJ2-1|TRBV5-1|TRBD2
CASSPGGGGNEQFF
TGCGCCAGCAGCCCTGGTGGCGGGGGCAATGAGCAGTTCTTC
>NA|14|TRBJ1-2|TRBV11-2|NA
CASSPFGGDYGYTF
TGTGCCAGCAGCCCCTTCGGGGGGGACTATGGCTACACCTTC
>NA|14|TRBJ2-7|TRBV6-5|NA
CASSYDQGGPEQYF
TGTGCCAGCAGTTACGATCAGGGGGGCCCCGAGCAGTACTTC
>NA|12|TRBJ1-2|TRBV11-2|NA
CASSTVNGGYTF
TGTGCCAGCAGCACAGTGAATGGTGGCTACACCTTC
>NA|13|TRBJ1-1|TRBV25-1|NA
CASSARGGSEAFF
TGTGCCAGCAGTGCCCGTGGGGGTTCTGAAGCTTTCTTT
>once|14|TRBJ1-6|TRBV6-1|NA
CASSETNGYSPLHF
TGTGCCAGCAGTGAAACGAACGGTTATTCACCCCTCCACTTT
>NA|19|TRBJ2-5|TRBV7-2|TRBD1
CASSLELGVRTGNQETQYF
TGTGCCAGCAGCTTAGAGCTGGGGGTCCGGACAGGGAACCAAGAGACCCAGTACTTC
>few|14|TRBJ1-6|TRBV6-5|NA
CASSRDPAGSPLHF
TGTGCCAGCAGTCGAGACCCGGCTGGTTCACCCCTCCACTTT